One and the same sample provided the 18 T cell receptor beta chains below, sequenced in a study of T-cell reconstitution after alpha-beta-depleted transplantation in children. The TCRbeta library incorporated unique molecular identifiers. TCRdb itself ran the PCR reads through MiXCR, one entry per CDR3 protein. The sample includes over 100,000 distinct CDR3 sequences, 10% to 13% of them seen just once. Material: PBMCs, obtained before TCRalphabeta/CD19-depleted stem cell transplant. These receptor sequences come from a boy younger than 10 with acute lymphoblastic leukemia, due to receive a stem cell transplant.

There are a few counts of this clonotype. The rearrangement joins TRBV11-1 to TRBJ2-7; D is undetermined. Deletions cut 5 bases from V and 0 bases from J, with 23 bases between. The V gene's germline CDR1 is SGHAT and CDR2 FQDESV (reference sequence). The CDR3 length is 18 residues. CDR3 amino acids: CASSPQWGGQKHSYEQYF. The CDR3 DNA follows: TGTGCCAGCAGCCCCCAGTGGGGTGGCCAGAAACACTCCTACGAGCAGTACTTC.

As regards this clonotype: One end of the junction fails to match germline, which may point to a read error. J is TRBJ1-2 and V is TRBV7-4, with D maybe TRBD1 (5 bases). CDR3 length: 14 amino acids. Germline V CDR1 and CDR2: SGHVT, SQSDAQ. The CDR3 protein is CATSKEVRAYGYTF. CDR3 nucleotides: TGTGCCACCAGCAAGGAGGTCAGGGCCTATGGCTACACCTTC.

This chain links TRBV2 with TRBJ2-7, with D unclear. Germline-derived CDR1 and CDR2 are SNHLY and FYNNEI. The V end was cut by 1 base, the J end by 3 bases, with 10 bases between. This CDR3 region has 14 residues. As DNA, the CDR3 is TGTGCCAGCAGTGAAGATCATCCTGACTACGAGCAGTACTTC. Amino acid sequence: CASSEDHPDYEQYF.

There are a few counts of this clonotype. This chain uses TRBV29-1 with TRBJ2-7, with D maybe TRBD2 (6 bases). CDR1 is SQVTM and CDR2 is ANQGSEA in the germline V gene. The V and J ends lost 6 bases and 5 bases respectively, with 20 bases between them. This CDR3 comprises 14 residues. As DNA, the CDR3 is TGCAGCGTCCCAGTGGGAGGAGGGAGCCACGAGCAGTACTTC. Translated: CSVPVGGGSHEQYF.

The chain links TRBV20-1 to TRBJ2-3; TRBD2 matches 7 bases. V shed 3 bases, J shed 0 bases, and the junction held 6 bases outside the gene matches. CDR3 length: 15 amino acids. CDR1 and CDR2 (germline): DFQATT, SNEGSKA (reference sequence). The chain's CDR3 is CSARVSGTSTDTQYF. CDR3 nucleotide sequence: TGCAGTGCTAGGGTCAGCGGGACCAGCACAGATACGCAGTATTTT.

The chain recombines TRBV21-1 with TRBJ2-1; the tabulated D call, TRBD1, remains unverified against the DNA. TRBV21-1 is a listed pseudogene. The CDR3 is 13 residues long. The CDR3 is CASSFRDPNEQFF. The CDR3 nucleotides are TGTGCCAGCAGCTTCCGGGATCCCAATGAGCAGTTCTTC.

J is TRBJ2-7 and V is TRBV28; D assignment may be TRBD1 or TRBD2 (5 bases each). The CDR3 runs to 13 residues. Germline CDR1 reads MDHEN; CDR2 reads SYDVKM. V lost 9 bases, J lost 3 bases, and 15 bases lay in between. CDR3 loop: CASIVRDGYEQYF. CDR3 coding DNA: TGTGCCAGTATCGTCCGGGACGGCTACGAGCAGTACTTC.

Here the CDR3 DNA reads TGCAGTGCTAGAGACTTGGTGGAGGGGAGGGAGACCCAGTACTTC. As protein: CSARDLVEGRETQYF. The V gene is TRBV20-1, the J gene TRBJ2-5; TRBD2 might be the D (6 bases). CDR1 and CDR2 from the germline V gene are DFQATT and SNEGSKA (reference sequence). V lost 0 bases and J lost 5, with 16 bases in between. This CDR3 is 15 amino acids long.

This clonotype was recorded at least ten times. J is TRBJ1-4 and V is TRBV7-9, with TRBD1 matching 9 bases. Germline CDR1 is SEHNR and CDR2 is FQNEAQ (reference sequence). The CDR3 consists of 14 residues. V was clipped by 7 bases and J by 6 bases; unmatched bases: 6. The CDR3 sequence is CASNQWTGDEKLFF. CDR3 nucleotides: TGTGCCAGCAACCAGTGGACAGGGGATGAAAAACTGTTTTTT.

This chain uses TRBV28 with TRBJ2-3; no clear D. The CDR3 runs 16 residues. V was pared by 9 bases and J by 1 base, with 20 bases between. Germline V gene lookup returns CDR1 MDHEN and CDR2 SYDVKM. The CDR3: CASESAYAPRTDTQYF. CDR3 DNA: TGTGCCAGTGAGTCCGCCTATGCCCCCCGCACAGATACGCAGTATTTT.

This clonotype was counted many times. The chain carries TRBV5-5 and TRBJ2-3; 7 bases agree with TRBD2. CDR1 and CDR2 from the germline V gene are SGHKS and YYEKEE (reference sequence). This CDR3 region has 15 residues. The junction had 2 bases not matched to a gene; V was cut back by 1 base and J by 0 bases. CDR3 sequence: CASSLTSASTDTQYF. CDR3 coding DNA: TGTGCCAGCAGCTTGACTAGCGCTAGCACAGATACGCAGTATTTT.

This clonotype was recorded a few times. This chain uses TRBV5-4 with TRBJ2-6; D unclear. The germline V gene encodes CDR1 SGHNT and CDR2 YYREEE (reference sequence). Trimming stripped 5 bases from V and 1 base from J, with 4 bases between. This CDR3 has 13 amino acids. Here the CDR3 reads CASRRSGANVLTF. DNA of the CDR3: TGTGCCAGCAGGCGTTCTGGGGCCAACGTCCTGACTTTC.

Only a few counts were recorded for this clonotype. The chain joins TRBV20-1 to TRBJ2-6; 8 bases align to TRBD2. V trimming: 5 bases; J trimming: 2 bases; junction bases outside the gene matches: 5. Germline assignment: CDR1 DFQATT and CDR2 SNEGSKA (reference sequence). The CDR3 is made up of 15 amino acids. For the CDR3, the DNA is TGCAGTGCTCAGCCGGGGGGGGCTGGGGCCAACGTCCTGACTTTC. Its translation is CSAQPGGAGANVLTF.

This clonotype was counted between two and nine times. V is TRBV9 and J is TRBJ1-6; 7 bases fit TRBD1. The CDR3 totals 15 residues. CDR1 is SGDLS and CDR2 is YYNGEE in the germline V gene. V lost 3 bases, J lost 6 bases, and 6 bases stayed unmatched. The CDR3 region is CASSGTGTVNSPLHF. The CDR3 DNA is TGTGCCAGCAGCGGAACCGGGACAGTTAATTCACCCCTCCACTTT.

Details on this clonotype: This may arise from a read error, as a much more abundant clone is one base away. The genes are TRBV2 and TRBJ2-2, with 7 nucleotides matching TRBD1. Germline-derived CDR1 and CDR2 are SNHLY and FYNNEI. The length of the CDR3 is 16 residues. Trimming cost V 3 bases and J 13 bases; bases outside gene matches: 17. CDR3 sequence reads: CASSEFQGQYSRALFF. The CDR3 region has the DNA TGTGCCAGCAGTGAGTTCCAGGGACAGTATAGTCGGGCGCTGTTTTTT.

Notes on this clonotype: One base away lies a much larger clone, so this may be a sequencing read error. V gene TRBV12-3 or TRBV12-4 combines with J gene TRBJ1-5; TRBD1 is a possible D gene (6 bases). Trimming left V 3 bases short and J 3 bases short, with 12 bases between. The CDR3 consists of 15 residues. The CDR3 region has the DNA TGTGCCAGCAGTTTCTGTGGGGGCTACAATCAGCCCCAGCATTTT. Residues: CASSFCGGYNQPQHF.

The chain recombines TRBV7-3 with TRBJ2-7, with 10 bases identical to TRBD1. CDR3 length: 14 residues. The germline V gene encodes CDR1 SGHTA and CDR2 FQGTGA. J gave up 5 bases and V 4 bases, and 5 bases lay outside the gene matches. Written as DNA, the CDR3 is TGTGCCAGCAGCTCCGCCGACAGGGGGCACGAGCAGTACTTC. Translation: CASSSADRGHEQYF. Combining the CDR3 with reference TRBV7-3 and TRBJ2-7 gives the whole variable domain GAGVSQTPSNKVTEKGKYVELRCDPISGHTALYWYRQSLGQGPEFLIYFQGTGAADDSGLPNDRFFAVRPEGSVSTLKIQRTERGDSAVYLCASSSADRGHEQYFGPGTRLTVT.

This clonotype has just a few counts. This chain links TRBV12-3 or TRBV12-4 with TRBJ2-1, with 8 bases identical to TRBD2. The CDR3 has 13 amino acids. With V trimmed by 2 bases and J by 14 bases, 8 bases remained unmatched. This CDR3 is CASSLNQGTREFF. The DNA for the CDR3 is TGTGCCAGCAGTTTAAACCAGGGGACTAGGGAGTTCTTC.